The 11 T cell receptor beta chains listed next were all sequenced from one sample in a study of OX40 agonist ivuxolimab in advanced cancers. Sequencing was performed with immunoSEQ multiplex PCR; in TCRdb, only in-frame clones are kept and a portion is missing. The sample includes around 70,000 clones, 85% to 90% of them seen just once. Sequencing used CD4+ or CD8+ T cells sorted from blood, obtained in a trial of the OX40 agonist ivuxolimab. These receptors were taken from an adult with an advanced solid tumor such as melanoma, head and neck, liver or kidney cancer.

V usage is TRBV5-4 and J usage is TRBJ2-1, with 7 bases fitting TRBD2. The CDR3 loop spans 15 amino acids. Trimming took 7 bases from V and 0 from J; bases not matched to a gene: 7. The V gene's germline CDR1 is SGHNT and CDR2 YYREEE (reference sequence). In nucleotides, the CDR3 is TGTGCCAGCGGTCACAGCGGGGTCTCCTACAATGAGCAGTTCTTC. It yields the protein CASGHSGVSYNEQFF.

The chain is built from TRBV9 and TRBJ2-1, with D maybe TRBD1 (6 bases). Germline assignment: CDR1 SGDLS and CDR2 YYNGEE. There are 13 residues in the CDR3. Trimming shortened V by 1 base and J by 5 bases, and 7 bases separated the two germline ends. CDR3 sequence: CASSVQGNNEQFF. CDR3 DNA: TGTGCCAGCAGCGTACAGGGGAACAATGAGCAGTTCTTC.

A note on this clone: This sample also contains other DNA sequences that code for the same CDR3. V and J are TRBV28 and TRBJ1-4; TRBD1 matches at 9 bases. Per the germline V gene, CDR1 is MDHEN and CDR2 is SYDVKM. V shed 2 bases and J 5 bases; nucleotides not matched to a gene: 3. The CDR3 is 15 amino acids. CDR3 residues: CASSLGGTGNEKLFF. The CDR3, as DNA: TGTGCCAGCAGTTTAGGGGGGACAGGGAATGAAAAACTGTTTTTT.

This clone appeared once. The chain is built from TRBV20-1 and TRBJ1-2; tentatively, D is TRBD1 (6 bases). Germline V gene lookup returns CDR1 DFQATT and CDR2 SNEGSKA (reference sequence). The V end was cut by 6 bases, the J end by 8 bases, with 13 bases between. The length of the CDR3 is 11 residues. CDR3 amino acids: CSAGPGAGYTF. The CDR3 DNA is TGCAGTGCAGGTCCGGGGGCCGGCTACACCTTC.

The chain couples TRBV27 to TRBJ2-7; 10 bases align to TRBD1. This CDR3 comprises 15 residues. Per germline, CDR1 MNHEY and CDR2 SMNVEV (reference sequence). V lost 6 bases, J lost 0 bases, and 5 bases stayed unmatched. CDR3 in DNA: TGTGCCAGCAGCAGAGGGACAGGGGCCTCCTACGAGCAGTACTTC. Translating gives CASSRGTGASYEQYF.

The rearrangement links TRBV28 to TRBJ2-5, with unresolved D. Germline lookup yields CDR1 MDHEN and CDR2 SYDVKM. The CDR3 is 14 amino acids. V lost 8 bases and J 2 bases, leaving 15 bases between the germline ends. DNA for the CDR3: TGTGCCAGCGCGTTTCTCAGGTTTCAAGAGACCCAGTACTTC. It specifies CASAFLRFQETQYF.

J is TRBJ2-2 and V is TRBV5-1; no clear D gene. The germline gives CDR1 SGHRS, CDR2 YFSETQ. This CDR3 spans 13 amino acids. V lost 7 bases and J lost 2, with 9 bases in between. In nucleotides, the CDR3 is TGCGCCAGCGTCTACGGCAACACCGGGGAGCTGTTTTTT. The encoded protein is CASVYGNTGELFF.

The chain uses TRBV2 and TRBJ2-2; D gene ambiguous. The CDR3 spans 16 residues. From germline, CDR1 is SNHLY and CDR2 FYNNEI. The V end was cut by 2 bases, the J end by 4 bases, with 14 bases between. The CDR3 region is CASSEQAGWSTGELFF. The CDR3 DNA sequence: TGTGCCAGCAGTGAACAGGCAGGTTGGAGCACCGGGGAGCTGTTTTTT.

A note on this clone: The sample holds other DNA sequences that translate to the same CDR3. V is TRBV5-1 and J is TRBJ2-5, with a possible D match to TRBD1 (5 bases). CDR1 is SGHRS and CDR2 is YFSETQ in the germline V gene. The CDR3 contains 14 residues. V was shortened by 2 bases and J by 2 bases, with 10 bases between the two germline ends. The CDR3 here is CASSLVTDQETQYF. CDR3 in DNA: TGCGCCAGCAGCTTAGTGACAGATCAAGAGACCCAGTACTTC.

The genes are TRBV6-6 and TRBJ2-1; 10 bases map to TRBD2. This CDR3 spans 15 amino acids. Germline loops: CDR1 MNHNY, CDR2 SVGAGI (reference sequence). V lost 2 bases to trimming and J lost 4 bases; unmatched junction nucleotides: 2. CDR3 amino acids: CASSYGTSAYNEQFF. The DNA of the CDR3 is TGTGCCAGCAGTTACGGGACTAGCGCGTACAATGAGCAGTTCTTC.

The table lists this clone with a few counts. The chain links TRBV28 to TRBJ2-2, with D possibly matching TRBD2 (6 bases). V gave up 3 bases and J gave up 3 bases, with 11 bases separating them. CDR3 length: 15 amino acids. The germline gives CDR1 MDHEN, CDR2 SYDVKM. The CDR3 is CASSLGGLYTGELFF. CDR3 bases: TGTGCCAGCAGTTTGGGGGGACTTTACACCGGGGAGCTGTTTTTT.